This T cell receptor (beta chain) was documented in a study of blood T cell repertoires in COVID-19. Overall study: Acute and convalescent COVID-19 samples came from the United States, Italy and Spain. T cells, B-cell-depleted T cells, or PBMCs supplied cDNA or gDNA.

Original processing notes: Estimates of nucleated cell counts were drawn from the amplification of reference gene primers. The assay was immunoSEQ multiplex PCR, and TCRdb's table has in-frame clones only and misses some. Clone size and V and J calls were adopted from that table, with D and trimming inferred from the DNA. The table lists more than 200,000 clones, roughly 80% of them singletons, with roughly 4.6% in the top ten. The sample was peripheral blood. The sequence came from a woman aged 80 or over with active or convalescent COVID-19.

The DNA for the CDR3 is TGTGCCAGCAGCTCGATACTAGCGGATACGCAGTATTTT. Translating gives CASSSILADTQYF. The V call is TRBV7-9, the J call TRBJ2-3; TRBD2 matches at 7 bases. The CDR3 covers 13 residues. CDR1 SEHNR and CDR2 FQNEAQ come from the germline V gene (reference sequence). With 4 bases clipped from V and 6 bases from J, the junction kept 4 bases outside the gene matches.